This entry is about one TCR beta chain. As yet, its antigen is unknown. Just one base apart from a much larger clone, this may be a read error. TCRdb re-called the reads with MiXCR, one entry per CDR3 protein. The data hold under 25,000 distinct CDR3 sequences, with roughly a fifth observed a single time. Germline CDR1 is SEHNR and CDR2 is FQNEAQ (reference sequence). The CDR3 length is 12 residues. The data were obtained in a study of lung T cells in sarcoidosis with Löfgren's syndrome. Overall study results and limits: In alpha-beta pairs, TRAV12-1 favored TRBV2, and their CDR3s were homologous. Multiple Löfgren's syndrome patients reportedly shared TRAV12-1 and TRBV2 CDR3 motifs, suggesting public CD4+ TCRs. These T cells possibly recognize a putative, unidentified sarcoidosis-associated antigen.

Specimen: CD4+ T cells from bronchoalveolar lavage. V usage is TRBV7-9 and J usage is TRBJ1-5; no clear D. The TCR sequence derives from a human donor with sarcoidosis (Löfgren's syndrome or another form), or a control subject (not recorded which). CDR3 bases: TGTGCCAGCAGCTTTCCTGATCAGACCCAGCATTTT. Its translation is CASSFPDQTQHF.